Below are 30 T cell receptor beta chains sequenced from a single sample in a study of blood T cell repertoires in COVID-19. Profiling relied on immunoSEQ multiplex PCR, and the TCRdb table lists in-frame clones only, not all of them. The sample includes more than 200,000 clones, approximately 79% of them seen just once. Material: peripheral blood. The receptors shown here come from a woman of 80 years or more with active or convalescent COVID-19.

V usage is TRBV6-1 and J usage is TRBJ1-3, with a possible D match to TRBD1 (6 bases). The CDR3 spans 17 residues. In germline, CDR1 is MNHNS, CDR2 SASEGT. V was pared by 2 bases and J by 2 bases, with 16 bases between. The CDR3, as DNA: TGTGCCAGCAGTGAAAGGTCCAGGGAGGGGGCTGGAAACACCATATATTTT. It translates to CASSERSREGAGNTIYF.

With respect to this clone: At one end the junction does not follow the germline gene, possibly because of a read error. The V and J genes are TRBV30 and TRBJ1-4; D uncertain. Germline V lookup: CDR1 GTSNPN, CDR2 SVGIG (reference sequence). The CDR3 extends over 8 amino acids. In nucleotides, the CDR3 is TGCGGTCCTGAAAAACTGTTTTTT. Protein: CGPEKLFF.

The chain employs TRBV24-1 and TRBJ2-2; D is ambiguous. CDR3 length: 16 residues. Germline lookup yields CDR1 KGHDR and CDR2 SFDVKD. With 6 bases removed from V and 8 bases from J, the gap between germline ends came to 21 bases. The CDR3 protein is CATSSFSGSVRGELFF. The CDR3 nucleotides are TGTGCCACCAGTTCGTTTTCAGGCTCCGTAAGGGGGGAGCTGTTTTTT.

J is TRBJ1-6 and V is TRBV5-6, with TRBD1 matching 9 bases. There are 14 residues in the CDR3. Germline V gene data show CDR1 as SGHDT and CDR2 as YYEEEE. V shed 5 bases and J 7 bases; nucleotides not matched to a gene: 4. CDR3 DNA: TGTGCCAGCAGATATGGGACAGGGAATTCACCCCTCCACTTT. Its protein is CASRYGTGNSPLHF.

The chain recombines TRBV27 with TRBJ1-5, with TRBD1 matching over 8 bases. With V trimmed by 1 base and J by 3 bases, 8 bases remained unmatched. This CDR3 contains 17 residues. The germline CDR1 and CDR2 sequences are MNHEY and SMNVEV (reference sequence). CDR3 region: CASSLFAAGGDNQPQHF. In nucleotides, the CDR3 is TGTGCCAGCAGTTTATTTGCGGCAGGGGGCGACAATCAGCCCCAGCATTTT.

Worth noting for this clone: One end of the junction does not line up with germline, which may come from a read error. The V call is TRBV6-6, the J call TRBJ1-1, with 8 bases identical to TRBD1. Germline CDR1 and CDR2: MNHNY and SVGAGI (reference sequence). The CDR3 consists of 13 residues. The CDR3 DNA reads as TGTGCCGCACAACAGGGGGTGAAGACTGAAGCTTTCTTT. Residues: CAAQQGVKTEAFF.

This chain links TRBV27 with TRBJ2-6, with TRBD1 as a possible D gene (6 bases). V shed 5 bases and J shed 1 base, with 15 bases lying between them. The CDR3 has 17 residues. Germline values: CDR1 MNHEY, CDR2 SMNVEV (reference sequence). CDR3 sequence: CASSTGTLTSGANVLTF. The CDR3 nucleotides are TGTGCCAGCAGTACCGGGACACTAACGTCTGGGGCCAACGTCCTGACTTTC.

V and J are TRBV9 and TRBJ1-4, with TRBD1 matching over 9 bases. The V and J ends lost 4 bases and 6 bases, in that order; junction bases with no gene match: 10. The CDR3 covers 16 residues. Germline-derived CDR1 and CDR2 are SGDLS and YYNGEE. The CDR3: CASSPTMGQGYEKLFF. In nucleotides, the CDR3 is TGTGCCAGCAGCCCAACCATGGGACAGGGATATGAAAAACTGTTTTTT. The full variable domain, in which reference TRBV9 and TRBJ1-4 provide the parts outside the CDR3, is DSGVTQTPKHLITATGQRVTLRCSPRSGDLSVYWYQQSLDQGLQFLIQYYNGEERAKGNILERFSAQQFPDLHSELNLSSLELGDSALYFCASSPTMGQGYEKLFFGSGTQLSVL.

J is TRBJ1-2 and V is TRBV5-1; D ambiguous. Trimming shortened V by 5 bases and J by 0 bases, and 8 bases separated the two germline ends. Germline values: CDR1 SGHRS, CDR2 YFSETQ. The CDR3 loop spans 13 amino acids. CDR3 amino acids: CASRSQTNYGYTF. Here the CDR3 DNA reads TGCGCCAGCAGGTCACAAACTAACTATGGCTACACCTTC.

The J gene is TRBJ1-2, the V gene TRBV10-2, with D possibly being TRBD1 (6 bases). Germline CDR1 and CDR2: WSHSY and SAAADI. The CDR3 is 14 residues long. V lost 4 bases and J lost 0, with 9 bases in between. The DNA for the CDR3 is TGCGCCAGCAGTGCGTGGACAGCTAACTATGGCTACACCTTC. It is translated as CASSAWTANYGYTF.

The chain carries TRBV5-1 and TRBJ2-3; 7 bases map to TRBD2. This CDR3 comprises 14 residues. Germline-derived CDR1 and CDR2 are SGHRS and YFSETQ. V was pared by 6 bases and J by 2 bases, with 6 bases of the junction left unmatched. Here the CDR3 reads CASTTGTTTDTQYF. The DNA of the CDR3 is TGCGCCAGCACTACGGGGACTACCACAGATACGCAGTATTTT.

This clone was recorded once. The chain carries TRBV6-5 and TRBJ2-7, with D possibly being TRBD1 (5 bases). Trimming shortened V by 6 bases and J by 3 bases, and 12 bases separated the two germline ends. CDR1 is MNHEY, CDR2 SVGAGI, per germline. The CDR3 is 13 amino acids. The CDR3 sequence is CASSRPDSYEQYF. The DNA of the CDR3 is TGTGCCAGCAGCCGCCCCGACAGCTACGAGCAGTACTTC.

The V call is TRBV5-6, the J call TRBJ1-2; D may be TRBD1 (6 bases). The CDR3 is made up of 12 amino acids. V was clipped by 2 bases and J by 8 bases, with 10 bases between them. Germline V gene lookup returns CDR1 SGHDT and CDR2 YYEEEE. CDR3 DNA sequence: TGTGCCAGCAGCTTACAGGGAAGAGGCTACACCTTC. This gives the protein CASSLQGRGYTF. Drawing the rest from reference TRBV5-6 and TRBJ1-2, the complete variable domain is DAGVTQSPTHLIKTRGQQVTLRCSPKSGHDTVSWYQQALGQGPQFIFQYYEEEERQRGNFPDRFSGHQFPNYSSELNVNALLLGDSALYLCASSLQGRGYTFGSGTRLTVV.

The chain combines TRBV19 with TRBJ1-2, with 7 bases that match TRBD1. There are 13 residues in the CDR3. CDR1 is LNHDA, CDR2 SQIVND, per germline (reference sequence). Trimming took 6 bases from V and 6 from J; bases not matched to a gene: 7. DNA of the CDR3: TGTGCCAGTAGCCCCCCCGACAGGGATGGCTACACCTTC. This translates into CASSPPDRDGYTF. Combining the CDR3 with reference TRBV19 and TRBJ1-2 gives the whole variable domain DGGITQSPKYLFRKEGQNVTLSCEQNLNHDAMYWYRQDPGQGLRLIYYSQIVNDFQKGDIAEGYSVSREKKESFPLTVTSAQKNPTAFYLCASSPPDRDGYTFGSGTRLTVV.

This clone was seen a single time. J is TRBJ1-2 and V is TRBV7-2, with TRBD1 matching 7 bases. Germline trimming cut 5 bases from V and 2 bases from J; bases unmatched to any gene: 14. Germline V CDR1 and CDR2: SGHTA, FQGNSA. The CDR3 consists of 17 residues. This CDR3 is CASSGKDKAQGNYGYTF. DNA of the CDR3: TGTGCCAGCAGCGGGAAGGACAAAGCACAGGGGAACTATGGCTACACCTTC.

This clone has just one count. In DNA, the CDR3 is TGTGCCAGTAGTACTTTTCCGACAGGGCTGGGTTATTCTGGGGCCAACGTCCTGACTTTC. Amino acid sequence: CASSTFPTGLGYSGANVLTF. The chain joins TRBV19 to TRBJ2-6, with 7 nucleotides matching TRBD1. The CDR3 length is 20 residues. Trimming removed 4 bases from V and 1 base from J; junction bases left unmatched: 16. Germline V lookup: CDR1 LNHDA, CDR2 SQIVND (reference sequence).

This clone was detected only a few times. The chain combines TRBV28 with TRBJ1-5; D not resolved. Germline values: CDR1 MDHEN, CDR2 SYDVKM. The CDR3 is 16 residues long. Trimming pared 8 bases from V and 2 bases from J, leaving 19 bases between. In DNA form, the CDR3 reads TGTGCCAGCCAGTATATCACAGAAGTTCGCAATCAGCCCCAGCATTTT. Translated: CASQYITEVRNQPQHF.

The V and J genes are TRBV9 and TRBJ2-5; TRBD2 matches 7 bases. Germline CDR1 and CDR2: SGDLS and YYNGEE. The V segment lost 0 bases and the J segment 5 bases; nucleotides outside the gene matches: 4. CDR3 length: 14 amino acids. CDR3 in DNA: TGTGCCAGCAGCGTAGCGGCGGGAGAGGAGACCCAGTACTTC. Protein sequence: CASSVAAGEETQYF.

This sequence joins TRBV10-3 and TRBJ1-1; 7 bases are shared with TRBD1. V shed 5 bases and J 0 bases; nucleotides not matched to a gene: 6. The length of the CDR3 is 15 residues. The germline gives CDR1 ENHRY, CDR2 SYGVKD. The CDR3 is CAISPGTEMNTEAFF. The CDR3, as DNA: TGTGCCATCAGTCCCGGGACAGAAATGAACACTGAAGCTTTCTTT.

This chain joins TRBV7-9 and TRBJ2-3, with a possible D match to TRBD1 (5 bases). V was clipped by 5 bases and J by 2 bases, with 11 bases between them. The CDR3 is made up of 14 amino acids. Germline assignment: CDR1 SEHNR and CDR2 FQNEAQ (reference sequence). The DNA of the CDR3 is TGTGCCAGCAGCCCTGACAGAAACACAGATACGCAGTATTTT. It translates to CASSPDRNTDTQYF.

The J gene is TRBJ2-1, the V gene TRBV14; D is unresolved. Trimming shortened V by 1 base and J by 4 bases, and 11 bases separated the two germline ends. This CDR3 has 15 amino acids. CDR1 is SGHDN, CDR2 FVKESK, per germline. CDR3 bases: TGTGCCAGCAGCCAAGGACGGAGAGGATACAATGAGCAGTTCTTC. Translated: CASSQGRRGYNEQFF.

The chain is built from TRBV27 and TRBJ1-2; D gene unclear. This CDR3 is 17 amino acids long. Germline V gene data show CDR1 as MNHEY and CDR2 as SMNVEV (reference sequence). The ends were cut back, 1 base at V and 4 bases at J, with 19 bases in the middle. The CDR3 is CASSLLRLPREGYGYTF. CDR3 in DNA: TGTGCCAGCAGTTTATTGAGACTTCCGCGGGAGGGCTATGGCTACACCTTC.

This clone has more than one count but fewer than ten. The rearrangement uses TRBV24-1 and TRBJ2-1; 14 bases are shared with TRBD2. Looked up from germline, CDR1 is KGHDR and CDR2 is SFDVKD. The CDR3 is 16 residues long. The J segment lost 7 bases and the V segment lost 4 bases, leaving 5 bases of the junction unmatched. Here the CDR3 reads CATSDLGLAGENEQFF. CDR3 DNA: TGTGCCACCAGTGACTTGGGACTAGCGGGGGAGAATGAGCAGTTCTTC.

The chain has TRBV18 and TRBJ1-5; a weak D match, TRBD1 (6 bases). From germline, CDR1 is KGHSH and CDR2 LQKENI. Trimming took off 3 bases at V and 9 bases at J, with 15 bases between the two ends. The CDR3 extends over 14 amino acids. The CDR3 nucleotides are TGTGCCAGCTCACCCGCAGTTATACAGGGGCCCCAGCATTTT. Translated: CASSPAVIQGPQHF.

The chain's CDR3 is CASSLGTGSYNEQFF. As DNA, the CDR3 is TGTGCCAGCAGCCTCGGGACAGGGTCCTACAATGAGCAGTTCTTC. The chain combines TRBV5-8 with TRBJ2-1; 9 bases are a match to TRBD1. V was pared by 4 bases and J by 1 base, with 3 bases of the junction left unmatched. CDR1 is SGHTS, CDR2 YDEGEE, per germline. The CDR3 is 15 residues long.

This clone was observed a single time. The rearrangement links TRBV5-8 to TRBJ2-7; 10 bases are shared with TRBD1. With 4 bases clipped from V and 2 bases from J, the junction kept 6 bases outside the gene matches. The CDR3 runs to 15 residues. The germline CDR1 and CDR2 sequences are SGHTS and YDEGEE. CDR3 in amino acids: CASSRRDRGTYEQYF. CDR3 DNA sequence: TGTGCCAGCAGCCGACGGGACAGGGGAACCTACGAGCAGTACTTC.

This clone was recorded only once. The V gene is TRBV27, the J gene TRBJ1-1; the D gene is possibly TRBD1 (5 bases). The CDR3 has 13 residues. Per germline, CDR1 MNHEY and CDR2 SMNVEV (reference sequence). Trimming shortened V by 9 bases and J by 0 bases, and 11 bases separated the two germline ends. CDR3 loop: CASYRSMNTEAFF. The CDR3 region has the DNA TGTGCCAGTTACAGGTCCATGAACACTGAAGCTTTCTTT.

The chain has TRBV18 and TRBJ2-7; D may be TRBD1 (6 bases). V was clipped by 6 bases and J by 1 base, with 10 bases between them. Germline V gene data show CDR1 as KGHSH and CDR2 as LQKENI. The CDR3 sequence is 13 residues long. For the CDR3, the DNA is TGTGCCAGCTCGTACAGGGCGTCCTACGAGCAGTACTTC. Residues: CASSYRASYEQYF.

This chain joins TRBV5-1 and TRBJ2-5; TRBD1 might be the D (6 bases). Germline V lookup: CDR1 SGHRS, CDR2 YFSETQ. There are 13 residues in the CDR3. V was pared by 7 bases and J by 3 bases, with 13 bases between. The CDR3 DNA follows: TGCGCCAGCTCCGGGACACCAAAAGAGACCCAGTACTTC. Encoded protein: CASSGTPKETQYF.

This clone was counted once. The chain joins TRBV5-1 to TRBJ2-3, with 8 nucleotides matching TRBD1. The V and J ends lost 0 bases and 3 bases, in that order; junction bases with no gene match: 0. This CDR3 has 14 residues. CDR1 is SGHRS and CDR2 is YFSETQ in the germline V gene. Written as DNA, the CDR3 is TGCGCCAGCAGCTTGGGGGACAGGACAGATACGCAGTATTTT. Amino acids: CASSLGDRTDTQYF. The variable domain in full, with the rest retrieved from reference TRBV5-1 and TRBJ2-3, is KAGVTQTPRYLIKTRGQQVTLSCSPISGHRSVSWYQQTPGQGLQFLFEYFSETQRNKGNFPGRFSGRQFSNSRSEMNVSTLELGDSALYLCASSLGDRTDTQYFGPGTRLTVL.